This T cell receptor (beta chain) stems from a study of tumor-infiltrating lymphocytes in primary liver carcinoma. This CDR3 spans 16 amino acids. Per the germline V gene, CDR1 is SGHDT and CDR2 is YYEEEE. The V segment lost 3 bases and the J segment 5 bases; nucleotides outside the gene matches: 11. RNA isolated from unsorted whole blood supplied the blood RNA, with germline DNA also extracted. The researchers produced TCR beta cDNA from 500 to 550 ng total RNA with a constant-region primer. A slightly modified ARM-PCR protocol with three nested multiplex PCR rounds produced these TCR beta libraries. Forward primers for TRBV1-TRBV30 and a C-beta reverse primer served the first two PCR rounds, at about 10 cycles each. MiXCR was run by TCRdb on the multiplex PCR reads, yielding one entry per CDR3 protein. The table lists about 310,000 distinct CDR3 sequences, 58% of them singletons. The sample holds one count of this clonotype.

Sequencing was performed on peripheral blood. The sequence came from a woman under 40 with primary liver carcinoma and hepatitis B virus infection. The V and J genes are TRBV5-6 and TRBJ2-3; 8 nucleotides line up with TRBD2. CDR3 sequence (DNA): TGTGCCAGCAGCTATCGGGGGGGGAGGCTCGAAGATACGCAGTATTTT. Residues: CASSYRGGRLEDTQYF.